This TCR beta chain was observed in a study of T cell repertoires in cytomegalovirus infection. Study overall: Public signatures in TCR beta pointed to CMV infection and matching HLA type.

TCRdb re-analysed the reads in MiXCR, keeping a single row per CDR3 protein. This sample has 200,000 or so distinct CDR3 sequences, with 28% found just once. General study points: Accumulated public TCR beta family frequency recognized individuals carrying CMV together with the relevant HLA. HLA-C-restricted CMV clonotypes gave the most frequent clonotype in two of eight donors.

The germline V gene has CDR1 SGHTA and CDR2 FQGNSA. CDR3 length equals 12 residues. The germline V and J ends were trimmed by 5 bases and 8 bases, with 7 bases remaining between them. This clonotype was seen more than once but under ten times. The antigen is undetermined. The TCR originated in a human donor in good health (CMV status not recorded). Some clones in this sample may be carry-over from other donors' samples. V gene TRBV7-2 combines with J gene TRBJ1-6, with TRBD1 as a possible D gene (5 bases). The sample consisted of PBMCs. CDR3 sequence: CASSPRDSPLHF. CDR3 DNA: TGTGCCAGCAGCCCCAGGGATTCACCCCTCCACTTT.